The 12 T cell receptor beta chains in this list originate from one sample, sequenced in a study of blood T cells in healthy people across ages. Primers used in a second PCR of about 7 to 11 cycles were a sample-barcoded 5' primer and a J-beta primer mix. TCRdb recomputed calls from the 5' RACE reads with MiXCR, one row per CDR3 protein. This sample yields fewer than 1,200,000 distinct CDR3 sequences, of which approximately 25% are seen a single time; less than 0.85% belongs to the top ten. A further study also used this sample, focusing on T cells of mothers and their children.

The sample consisted of blood. These receptors originate from a girl aged 2 to 10 in good health.

This clonotype was recorded a few times. The genes are TRBV28 and TRBJ2-7; the D gene is possibly TRBD2 (6 bases). The CDR3 runs 13 residues. V lost 10 bases, J lost 1 base, and 14 bases lay in between. Germline CDR1 reads MDHEN; CDR2 reads SYDVKM. The CDR3 nucleotides read TGTGCCACCACAGGAGGGAGGTCCTACGAGCAGTACTTC. Protein sequence: CATTGGRSYEQYF.

V gene TRBV25-1 combines with J gene TRBJ2-3; 9 nucleotides line up with TRBD1. The CDR3 is 16 residues long. The ends lost 3 bases at V and 2 bases at J; junction bases unmatched: 6. Germline-derived CDR1 and CDR2 are MGHDK and SYGVNS. The CDR3 coding sequence is TGTGCCAGCAGTGATTCGGGACAGGGATTCACAGATACGCAGTATTTT. It is translated as CASSDSGQGFTDTQYF.

In this sample, this clonotype turned up a few times. J is TRBJ1-4 and V is TRBV29-1; D remains unclear. The CDR3 length is 13 residues. The V and J ends lost 6 bases and 7 bases respectively, with 15 bases between them. Per the germline V gene, CDR1 is SQVTM and CDR2 is ANQGSEA. The CDR3 bases are TGCAGCGTCCAAGTCACGACGGGTGAAAAACTGTTTTTT. Protein: CSVQVTTGEKLFF.

This clonotype occurred a few times. The J gene is TRBJ2-7, the V gene TRBV29-1, with 8 nucleotides matching TRBD2. Germline V gives CDR1 SQVTM, CDR2 ANQGSEA. This CDR3 is built from 13 residues. V gave up 4 bases and J gave up 7 bases; unmatched junction bases: 9. CDR3 DNA sequence: TGCAGCGTTGTATTAGCGGGAACAAAAGAGCAGTACTTC. Its protein is CSVVLAGTKEQYF.

This clonotype has only a few counts. The J gene is TRBJ2-7, the V gene TRBV28, with a tentative D call TRBD1 (5 bases). V was clipped by 6 bases and J by 5 bases, with 20 bases between them. There are 15 residues in the CDR3. Germline values: CDR1 MDHEN, CDR2 SYDVKM. The CDR3 loop is CASSPQVHKRDEQYF. CDR3 DNA: TGTGCCAGCAGCCCACAGGTCCACAAAAGGGACGAGCAGTACTTC.

The chain is built from TRBV28 and TRBJ1-2; possibly TRBD1 for D (5 bases). V was trimmed by 7 bases and J by 4 bases, leaving 19 bases between them. CDR3 length: 15 amino acids. Germline CDR1 MDHEN, CDR2 SYDVKM. The CDR3 protein is CASTYSQQGTYGYTF. In DNA, the CDR3 is TGTGCCAGCACATACTCCCAGCAGGGTACCTATGGCTACACCTTC.

This clonotype was observed a handful of times. V usage is TRBV7-9 and J usage is TRBJ2-7, with D maybe TRBD1 (7 bases). With 3 bases removed from V and 5 bases from J, the gap between germline ends came to 11 bases. The CDR3 consists of 13 residues. In germline, CDR1 is SEHNR, CDR2 FQNEAQ (reference sequence). CDR3 DNA: TGTGCCAGCAGCTTCTCCAGGGGGGACGAGCAGTACTTC. Translating gives CASSFSRGDEQYF.

The V and J genes are TRBV9 and TRBJ2-1; D perhaps matches TRBD2 (6 bases). Per germline, CDR1 SGDLS and CDR2 YYNGEE. The CDR3 covers 14 residues. The V gene lost 4 bases and the J gene lost 9 bases, with 17 bases spanning the gap. CDR3 amino acids: CASSRARLVSEQFF. The CDR3 coding sequence is TGTGCCAGCAGCCGGGCTCGACTAGTTAGTGAGCAGTTCTTC.

In its sample, this clonotype was seen a few times. The rearrangement uses TRBV29-1 and TRBJ1-1, with D unclear. Trimming took 2 bases from V and 0 from J, leaving 7 bases between them. This CDR3 has 13 residues. CDR1 is SQVTM and CDR2 is ANQGSEA in the germline V gene. CDR3 in amino acids: CSVESQMNTEAFF. DNA of the CDR3: TGCAGCGTTGAATCCCAGATGAACACTGAAGCTTTCTTT.

The rearrangement joins TRBV7-3 to TRBJ2-3; D is possibly TRBD2 (6 bases). The CDR3 runs 14 residues. With 5 bases removed from V and 2 bases from J, the gap between germline ends came to 11 bases. Germline values: CDR1 SGHTA, CDR2 FQGTGA. The CDR3: CASSPAGPTDTQYF. The CDR3 nucleotides read TGTGCCAGCAGCCCGGCGGGACCCACAGATACGCAGTATTTT.

This clonotype was seen only a few times. V gene TRBV7-9 combines with J gene TRBJ2-1; TRBD2 matches 13 bases. The trim removed 3 bases at V and 6 bases at J, leaving 8 bases unmatched. Germline V gene lookup returns CDR1 SEHNR and CDR2 FQNEAQ (reference sequence). The CDR3 is 17 amino acids. The CDR3 DNA sequence: TGTGCCAGCAGCTTCGGGACTAGCGGGGAGAAGTTCAATGAGCAGTTCTTC. It specifies CASSFGTSGEKFNEQFF.

V is TRBV4-2 and J is TRBJ2-4; D possibly uses TRBD1 or TRBD2 (6 bases each). Trimming took 8 bases from V and 5 from J, leaving 10 bases between them. The length of the CDR3 is 12 residues. From germline, CDR1 is LGHNA and CDR2 YNFKEQ. CDR3 DNA sequence: TGTGCCAGCGGGGGGCCCGAAAACATTCAGTACTTC. Translated, it gives CASGGPENIQYF.